This T cell receptor (beta chain) derives from a study of human T cells and chemical hapten exposure. Study conclusions and caveats: Counts of TCRs above 1 in 1000 frequency stayed unchanged with DPC sensitization.

The study's library attached unique molecular identifiers to single cDNA molecules. One entry per CDR3 protein, called by TCRdb with MiXCR from the reads. The repertoire holds 3,200 or so distinct CDR3 sequences, roughly 49% seen once, with about a tenth in the top ten. This clonotype is judged large (0.1 to 1%). Antigen unknown. Germline CDR1 and CDR2: SQVTM and ANQGSEA. V was clipped by 4 bases and J by 7 bases, with 10 bases between them. The length of the CDR3 is 12 residues. Whole blood, unfractionated, served as the material for total RNA extraction. The chain couples TRBV29-1 to TRBJ2-2, with no clear D. The sample was whole blood. The TCR comes from a human donor who had alopecia or was a healthy volunteer (not recorded which). Some clones in this sample may be carry-over from other donors' samples. This table probably holds off-target reads from a library built for another chain. CDR3 in amino acids: CSVGVSVGELFF. The CDR3 DNA is TGCAGCGTTGGAGTCTCCGTCGGGGAGCTGTTTTTT.